This T cell receptor (beta chain) was found in a study of cytomegalovirus exposure and HLA in healthy donors. Study results and limitations: Some public TCRs appeared in many individuals, while most sequences were rare.

The germline gives CDR1 LNHDA, CDR2 SQIVND (reference sequence). This CDR3 is 17 amino acids long. V lost 5 bases, J lost 5 bases, and 14 bases stayed unmatched. PCR amplification relied on 60 Vbeta primers (plus 13 Jbeta primers). Repertoires were generated with immunoSEQ multiplex PCR, while TCRdb's copy carries only in-frame clones and drops some. The sample holds 100,000 to 150,000 clones, about 11% seen once. About this clone itself: Its antigen remains unknown.

The chain employs TRBV19 and TRBJ1-4; 7 bases are a match to TRBD1. This TCR came from a young woman in good health and CMV-seropositive. The sequencing input was PBMCs. The CDR3 sequence is CASSVGQLGRGNEKLFF. The CDR3 nucleotides read TGTGCCAGTAGTGTGGGACAGCTAGGCAGAGGGAATGAAAAACTGTTTTTT.